This T cell receptor beta chain was observed in a study of OX40 agonist ivuxolimab in advanced cancers. Turning to the study itself: Administration of intravenous ivuxolimab to patients occurred every 2 weeks at 0.01 to 10 mg/kg.

Sequencing used immunoSEQ multiplex PCR; TCRdb keeps in-frame clones, though not all of them. The data contain tens of thousands of clones, about nine tenths of them singletons. Study-level results: In the 0.1 to 3.0 mg/kg range, CD4+ and CD8+ blood T cells had expanded clonally by week 6. Compared with others, partial responders at 0.1-3.0 mg/kg displayed clonal expansion among the lowest.

With regard to this clone: Its antigen is currently unknown.

V lost 6 bases to trimming and J lost 4 bases, with 12 bases between them. Per the germline V gene, CDR1 is LNHDA and CDR2 is SQIVND (reference sequence). CDR3 size: 13 residues. The gene calls are TRBV19 and TRBJ2-5; D unclear. The sample here was CD4+ or CD8+ T cells sorted from blood, taken in a trial of the OX40 agonist ivuxolimab. The origin of this receptor is an adult with an advanced solid tumor such as melanoma, head and neck, liver or kidney cancer. CDR3 amino acids: CASSTIPRETQYF. CDR3 DNA sequence: TGTGCCAGTAGCACCATACCTCGAGAGACCCAGTACTTC.